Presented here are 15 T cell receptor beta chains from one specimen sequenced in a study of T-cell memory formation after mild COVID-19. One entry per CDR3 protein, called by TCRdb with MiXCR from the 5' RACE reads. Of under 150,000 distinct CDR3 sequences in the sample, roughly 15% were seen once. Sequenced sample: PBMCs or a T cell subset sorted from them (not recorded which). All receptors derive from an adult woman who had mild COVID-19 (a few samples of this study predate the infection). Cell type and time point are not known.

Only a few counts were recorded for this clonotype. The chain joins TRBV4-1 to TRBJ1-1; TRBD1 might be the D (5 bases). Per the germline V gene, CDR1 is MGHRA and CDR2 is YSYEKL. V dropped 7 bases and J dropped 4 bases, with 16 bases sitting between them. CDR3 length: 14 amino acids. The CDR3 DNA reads TGCGCCAGCACCCAGCGGTGGGGCGCCACTGAAGCTTTCTTT. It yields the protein CASTQRWGATEAFF.

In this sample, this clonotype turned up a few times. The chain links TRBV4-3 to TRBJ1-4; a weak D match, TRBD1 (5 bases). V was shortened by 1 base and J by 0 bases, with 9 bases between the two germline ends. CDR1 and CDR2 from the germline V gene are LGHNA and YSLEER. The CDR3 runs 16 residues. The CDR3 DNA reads TGCGCCAGCAGCCAAGGGGACGGCGCAACTAATGAAAAACTGTTTTTT. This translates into CASSQGDGATNEKLFF.

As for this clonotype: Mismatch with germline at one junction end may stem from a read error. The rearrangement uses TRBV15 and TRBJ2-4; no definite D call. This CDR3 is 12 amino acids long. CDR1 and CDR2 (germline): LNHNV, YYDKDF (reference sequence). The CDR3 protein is CAISSDKNIQYF. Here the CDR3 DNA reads TGTGCCATCAGCTCAGATAAAAACATTCAGTACTTC.

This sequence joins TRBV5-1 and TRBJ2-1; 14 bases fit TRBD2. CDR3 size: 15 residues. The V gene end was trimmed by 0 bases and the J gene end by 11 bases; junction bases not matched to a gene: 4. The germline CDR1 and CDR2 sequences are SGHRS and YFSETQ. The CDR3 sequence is CASSLAGTSGGKQFF. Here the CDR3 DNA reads TGCGCCAGCAGCTTGGCCGGGACTAGCGGGGGCAAGCAGTTCTTC.

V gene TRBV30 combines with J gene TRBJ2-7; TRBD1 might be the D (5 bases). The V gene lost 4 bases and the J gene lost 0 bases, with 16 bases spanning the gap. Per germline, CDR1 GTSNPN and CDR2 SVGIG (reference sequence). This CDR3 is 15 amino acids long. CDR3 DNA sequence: TGTGCCTGGACCCCCGAGGACATTCACTCCTACGAGCAGTACTTC. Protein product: CAWTPEDIHSYEQYF. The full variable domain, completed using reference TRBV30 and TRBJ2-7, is SQTIHQWPATLVQPVGSPLSLECTVEGTSNPNLYWYRQAAGRGLQLLFYSVGIGQISSEVPQNLSASRPQDRQFILSSKKLLLSDSGFYLCAWTPEDIHSYEQYFGPGTRLTVT.

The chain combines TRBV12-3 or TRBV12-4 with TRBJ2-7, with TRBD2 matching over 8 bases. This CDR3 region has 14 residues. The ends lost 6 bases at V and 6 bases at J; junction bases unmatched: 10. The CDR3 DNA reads TGTGCCAGCAGACTCACCGGGACTAGTGCCGAGCAGTACTTC. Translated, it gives CASRLTGTSAEQYF.

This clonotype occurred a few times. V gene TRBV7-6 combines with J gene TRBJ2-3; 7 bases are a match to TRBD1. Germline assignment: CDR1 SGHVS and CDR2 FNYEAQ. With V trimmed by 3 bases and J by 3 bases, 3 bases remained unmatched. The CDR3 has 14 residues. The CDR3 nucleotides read TGTGCCAGCAGCTTCGACAGGGAGACAGATACGCAGTATTTT. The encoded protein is CASSFDRETDTQYF.

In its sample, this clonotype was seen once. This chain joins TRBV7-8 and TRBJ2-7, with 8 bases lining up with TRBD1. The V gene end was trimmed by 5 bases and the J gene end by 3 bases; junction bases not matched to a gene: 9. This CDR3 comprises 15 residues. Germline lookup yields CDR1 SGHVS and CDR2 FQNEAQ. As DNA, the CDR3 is TGTGCCAGCAGCGAAGTGACAGGGGCGGACTACGAGCAGTACTTC. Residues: CASSEVTGADYEQYF. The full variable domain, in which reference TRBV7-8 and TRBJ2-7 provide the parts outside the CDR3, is GAGVSQSPRYKVAKRGQDVALRCDPISGHVSLFWYQQALGQGPEFLTYFQNEAQLDKSGLPSDRFFAERPEGSVSTLKIQRTQQEDSAVYLCASSEVTGADYEQYFGPGTRLTVT.

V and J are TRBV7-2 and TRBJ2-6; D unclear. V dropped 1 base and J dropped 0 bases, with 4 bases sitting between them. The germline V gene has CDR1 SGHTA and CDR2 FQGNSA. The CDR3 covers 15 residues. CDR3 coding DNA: TGTGCCAGCAGCTTAGGATACTCTGGGGCCAACGTCCTGACTTTC. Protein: CASSLGYSGANVLTF.

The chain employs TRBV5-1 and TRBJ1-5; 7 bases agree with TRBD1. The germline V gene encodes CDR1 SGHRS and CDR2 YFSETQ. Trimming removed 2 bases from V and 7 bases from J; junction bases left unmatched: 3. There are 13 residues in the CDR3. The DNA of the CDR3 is TGCGCCAGCAGCTTAAAACAGGGGCAGCCCCAGCATTTT. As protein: CASSLKQGQPQHF.

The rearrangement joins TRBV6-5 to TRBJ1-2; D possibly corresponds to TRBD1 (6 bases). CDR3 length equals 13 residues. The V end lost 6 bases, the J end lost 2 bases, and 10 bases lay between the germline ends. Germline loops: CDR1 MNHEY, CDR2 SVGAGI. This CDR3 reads CASSYTGNYGYTF. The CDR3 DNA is TGTGCCAGCAGCTATACAGGGAACTATGGCTACACCTTC.

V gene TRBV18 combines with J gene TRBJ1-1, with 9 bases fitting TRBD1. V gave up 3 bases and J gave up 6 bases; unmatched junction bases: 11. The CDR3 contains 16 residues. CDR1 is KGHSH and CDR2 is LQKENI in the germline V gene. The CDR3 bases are TGTGCCAGCTCACCCGGGACAGGGAAACGTGTAGCTGAAGCTTTCTTT. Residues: CASSPGTGKRVAEAFF.

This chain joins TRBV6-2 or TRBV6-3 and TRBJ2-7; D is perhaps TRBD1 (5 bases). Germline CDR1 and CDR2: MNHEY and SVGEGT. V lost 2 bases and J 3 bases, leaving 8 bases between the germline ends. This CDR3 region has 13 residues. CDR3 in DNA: TGTGCCAGCAGTTACCCGACAGTCTACGAGCAGTACTTC. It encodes CASSYPTVYEQYF.

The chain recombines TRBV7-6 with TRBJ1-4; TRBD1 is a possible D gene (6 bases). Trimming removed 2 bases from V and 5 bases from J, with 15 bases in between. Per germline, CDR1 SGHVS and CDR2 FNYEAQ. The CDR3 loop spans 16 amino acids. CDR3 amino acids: CASSLYGGLSNEKLFF. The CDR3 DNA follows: TGTGCCAGCAGCTTATATGGGGGCTTATCGAATGAAAAACTGTTTTTT.

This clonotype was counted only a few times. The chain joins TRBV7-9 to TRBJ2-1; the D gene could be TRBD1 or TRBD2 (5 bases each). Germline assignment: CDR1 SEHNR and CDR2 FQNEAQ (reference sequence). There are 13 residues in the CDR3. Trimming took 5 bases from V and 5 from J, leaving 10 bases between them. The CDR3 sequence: CASSHRGNNEQFF. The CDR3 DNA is TGTGCCAGCAGCCACCGGGGCAACAATGAGCAGTTCTTC.